These T cell receptor beta chains were read from a single sample in a study of blood T cells in healthy people across ages. In TCRdb, the 5' RACE reads were re-called with MiXCR into one record per CDR3 protein. The sample lists around 1.7 million distinct CDR3 sequences; 28% were seen once. The sequencing input was blood. These receptors originate from a young woman in good health. The CDR3 runs from the conserved cysteine through the conserved F or W. D genes are given only for firm matches. Clone size is shown for a subset of rows, as once, few, many or a class of expanded clone.

DNA	CDR3	J	size	V	D
TGCAGTGCCAAAGGCGGGGATTTGACCTACAATGAGCAGTTCTTC	CSAKGGDLTYNEQFF	TRBJ2-1	few	TRBV20-1	NA
TGTGCCAGCAGCCGAGCTTGGGACCCCACTAATGAGCAGTTCTTC	CASSRAWDPTNEQFF	TRBJ2-1	few	TRBV3-1	NA
TGTGCCAGCAGTGACCACGGACAGGGCTACGAGCAGTACTTC	CASSDHGQGYEQYF	TRBJ2-7	NA	TRBV6-6	TRBD1
TGTGCCAGCAGTGATACAGCCTTCTATGGCTACACCTTC	CASSDTAFYGYTF	TRBJ1-2	NA	TRBV6-1	NA
TGCAGTGGCGCAAGGACTAGCGGCTTCTACAATGAGCAGTTCTTC	CSGARTSGFYNEQFF	TRBJ2-1	NA	TRBV20-1	TRBD2
TGTGCCAGCAGCATTACCCTTCGAGCCTCCTACGAGCAGTACTTC	CASSITLRASYEQYF	TRBJ2-7	many	TRBV6-5	NA
TGCAGCGTTATACCTAGCGGGGGGTCCTACAATGAGCAGTTCTTC	CSVIPSGGSYNEQFF	TRBJ2-1	few	TRBV29-1	TRBD2
TGTGCCAGCAGCACTCGGGACAGGGACACAGATACGCAGTATTTT	CASSTRDRDTDTQYF	TRBJ2-3	few	TRBV7-3	TRBD1
TGTGCCAGCAGCTTACAGGGACTAGCGGGAGTCGGAGCCGAGCAGTACTTC	CASSLQGLAGVGAEQYF	TRBJ2-7	few	TRBV7-6	TRBD2
TGCGCCAGCAGACCGGGCTCTGGGGCCAACGTCCTGACTTTC	CASRPGSGANVLTF	TRBJ2-6	many	TRBV5-1	NA
TGTGCCAGCAGCGCAATACAGGGGGCCTATGGCTACACCTTC	CASSAIQGAYGYTF	TRBJ1-2	few	TRBV7-6	TRBD1
TGTGCCAGCACCCTGGGGGACGGAAGCTCCTATAATTCACCCCTCCACTTT	CASTLGDGSSYNSPLHF	TRBJ1-6	few	TRBV12-3/TRBV12-4	NA
TGTGCTAGTGGTTTGGTTCAGAACACTGAAGCTTTCTTT	CASGLVQNTEAFF	TRBJ1-1	NA	TRBV12-5	NA
TGTGCCATCAGTGATCCGGCGGGAGGGACCCAGTACTTC	CAISDPAGGTQYF	TRBJ2-5	NA	TRBV10-3	TRBD2
TGTGCCACCAGTGATTCAGTCAATCAGCCCCAGCATTTT	CATSDSVNQPQHF	TRBJ1-5	NA	TRBV24-1	NA
TGTGCCAGCAGAATAGATATTGGGGCCGGGACTTACAATGAGCAGTTCTTC	CASRIDIGAGTYNEQFF	TRBJ2-1	NA	TRBV7-9	NA
TGTGCCAGCAGCCCCTGGGAGCCTTCCTACGAGCAGTACTTC	CASSPWEPSYEQYF	TRBJ2-7	few	TRBV11-2	NA
TGTGCCAGCAGTCAAGCGCGCAGTTTCAACTATGGCTACACCTTC	CASSQARSFNYGYTF	TRBJ1-2	many	TRBV7-9	NA
TGTGCCAGCAGCTTAGCCATGATGAGTGAGCAGTTCTTC	CASSLAMMSEQFF	TRBJ2-1	NA	TRBV7-9	NA
TGTGCCAGCAGTCACTTCACGAGGGGCCTAGAGACCCAGTACTTC	CASSHFTRGLETQYF	TRBJ2-5	NA	TRBV6-5	NA
TGTGCCAGCACCCCACTGGCAGGGTTCTATGGCTACACCTTC	CASTPLAGFYGYTF	TRBJ1-2	many	TRBV6-5	NA
TGTGCCAGCAGCTTGGGGCAGGGAAAGGCCCAGTACTTC	CASSLGQGKAQYF	TRBJ2-7	few	TRBV5-5	NA